These T cell receptor beta chains were read from a single sample in a study of CD8+CD57+ T cells in acquired aplastic anemia. Each CDR3 protein gets one entry after TCRdb re-called the reads with MiXCR. The profile shows 150,000 to 200,000 distinct CDR3 sequences, over 40% of them singletons. The sample was sorted CD4+, CD8+, or CD8+CD57+ T cells (not recorded which) from PBMCs. All receptors come from a human donor with aplastic anemia. CDR3s include the opening cysteine and the closing phenylalanine or tryptophan. The order of the fields is D gene, clone size, V gene, J gene, CDR3 protein, CDR3 DNA. D genes are given only for firm matches. A row's size may be missing; if present it is once, few, many or a size class.

TRBD1	many	TRBV20-1	TRBJ1-2	CSARAWGQGDGYTF	TGCAGTGCTAGAGCGTGGGGACAGGGTGATGGCTACACCTTC
TRBD1	many	TRBV7-2	TRBJ1-4	CASSLLWDRENEKLFF	TGTGCCAGCAGCCTACTTTGGGACAGAGAAAATGAAAAACTGTTTTTT
TRBD1	many	TRBV24-1	TRBJ1-4	CATSEYATGTVPEKLFF	TGTGCCACCAGTGAGTATGCGACCGGGACAGTGCCTGAAAAACTGTTTTTT
-	many	TRBV5-1	TRBJ2-7	CASSLDGPEQYF	TGCGCCAGCAGCTTGGACGGACCTGAGCAGTACTTC
-	few	TRBV10-1	TRBJ1-5	CATKIVSNQPQHF	TGCGCCACCAAGATAGTTAGCAATCAGCCCCAGCATTTT
-	many	TRBV9	TRBJ2-5	CASSPRPGGETQYF	TGTGCCAGCAGCCCCCGTCCTGGAGGAGAGACCCAGTACTTC
-	-	TRBV7-9	TRBJ2-5	CASSAGARYQETQYF	TGTGCCAGCAGCGCAGGGGCCAGGTACCAAGAGACCCAGTACTTC
TRBD2	-	TRBV29-1	TRBJ2-7	CSAQGGVKQYF	TGCAGCGCTCAGGGAGGGGTAAAGCAGTACTTC
-	few	TRBV6-1	TRBJ2-7	CASSEAGGSSYEQYF	TGTGCCAGCAGTGAAGCGGGAGGTAGCTCCTACGAGCAGTACTTC
TRBD1	many	TRBV5-6	TRBJ2-7	CASSSTGVWYEQYF	TGTGCCAGCAGCTCAACAGGGGTTTGGTACGAGCAGTACTTC
-	-	TRBV20-1	TRBJ2-2	CSARDVGLPNTGELFF	TGCAGTGCTAGAGATGTTGGCCTTCCGAACACCGGGGAGCTGTTTTTT
TRBD1	few	TRBV5-1	TRBJ2-7	CASSLTGAKQGEQYF	TGCGCCAGCAGCCTGACAGGGGCCAAGCAGGGCGAGCAGTACTTC
TRBD1	many	TRBV6-5	TRBJ2-7	CASSYSPQGAGYEQYF	TGTGCCAGCAGTTACTCACCACAGGGGGCAGGTTACGAGCAGTACTTC
-	-	TRBV18	TRBJ2-3	CASSDRPGTDTQYF	TGTGCCAGCTCAGACCGACCAGGGACAGATACGCAGTATTTT
TRBD1	many	TRBV12-5	TRBJ2-2	CASGRDRGVGGELFF	TGTGCTAGTGGCCGGGACAGGGGCGTCGGCGGGGAGCTGTTTTTT
-	many	TRBV20-1	TRBJ2-1	CSTRGPRGVFNEQFF	TGCAGTACTAGGGGCCCTCGCGGGGTTTTCAATGAGCAGTTCTTC
-	-	TRBV19	TRBJ2-1	CASSTLPSVNEQFF	TGTGCCAGTAGTACCTTACCTAGCGTCAATGAGCAGTTCTTC
-	-	TRBV7-9	TRBJ2-7	CASSLMVGQYEQYF	TGTGCCAGCAGCTTAATGGTTGGGCAGTACGAGCAGTACTTC
-	many	TRBV5-1	TRBJ2-7	CASSLGGTQTYEQYF	TGCGCCAGCAGCTTGGGCGGGACGCAGACCTACGAGCAGTACTTC
TRBD2	many	TRBV29-1	TRBJ2-5	CSVILAGVSQETQYF	TGCAGCGTGATCCTAGCGGGGGTTTCACAAGAGACCCAGTACTTC
TRBD1	-	TRBV5-1	TRBJ2-7	CASSLRIQGDEQYF	TGCGCCAGCAGCTTGCGGATACAGGGGGACGAGCAGTACTTC
TRBD1	many	TRBV19	TRBJ1-1	CASSIGDRANTEAFF	TGTGCCAGTAGTATTGGTGACAGGGCGAACACTGAAGCTTTCTTT